A selection of T cell receptor beta chains follows, all from one sample in a study of cytomegalovirus exposure and HLA in healthy donors. Generated by immunoSEQ multiplex PCR, the TCRdb table keeps only in-frame clones and is missing some. Of 150,000 to 200,000 clones in the sample, about nine tenths were seen once. Sequencing input: PBMCs. These TCRs come from a man aged 18 to 29 in good health and CMV-seropositive. Each CDR3 is given with its conserved first and last residue. The D gene is left open where the match is weak.

J gene: TRBJ2-2
D gene: .
V gene: TRBV28
CDR3 protein: CASSFWAGGNTGELFF

J gene: TRBJ1-2
D gene: TRBD1
V gene: TRBV10-3
CDR3 protein: CAISAGTGQNYGYTF

J gene: TRBJ1-1
D gene: .
V gene: TRBV27
CDR3 protein: CASSLFGGGMNTEAFF

J gene: TRBJ2-1
D gene: TRBD2
V gene: TRBV18
CDR3 protein: CASSENIAGGPAEQFF

J gene: TRBJ1-5
D gene: .
V gene: TRBV7-9
CDR3 protein: CASSPGNSGNQPQHF

J gene: TRBJ2-7
D gene: .
V gene: TRBV7-9
CDR3 protein: CASSPAEAYEQYF

J gene: TRBJ2-2
D gene: TRBD1
V gene: TRBV6-6
CDR3 protein: CASVGQVNTGELFF

J gene: TRBJ2-2
D gene: .
V gene: TRBV2
CDR3 protein: CASSTGNTGELFF

J gene: TRBJ1-2
D gene: TRBD1
V gene: TRBV2
CDR3 protein: CASTIHRTGGGGGYTF

J gene: TRBJ2-2
D gene: TRBD1
V gene: TRBV9
CDR3 protein: CASSLLGGGAGELFF

J gene: TRBJ1-1
D gene: .
V gene: TRBV2
CDR3 protein: CALLAAIKTEAFF

J gene: TRBJ1-5
D gene: .
V gene: TRBV27
CDR3 protein: CASSLFGGDGNQPQHF

J gene: TRBJ2-1
D gene: TRBD1
V gene: TRBV7-3
CDR3 protein: CASSSDRGRDEQFF

J gene: TRBJ2-7
D gene: TRBD1
V gene: TRBV5-4
CDR3 protein: CASSPTQQGASTYEQYF

J gene: TRBJ2-5
D gene: TRBD2
V gene: TRBV6-5
CDR3 protein: CASSFSGVGETQYF

J gene: TRBJ2-1
D gene: TRBD2
V gene: TRBV7-2
CDR3 protein: CASSRGGANEQFF

J gene: TRBJ1-2
D gene: .
V gene: TRBV5-1
CDR3 protein: CASSLGVHGYTF

J gene: TRBJ2-1
D gene: .
V gene: TRBV19
CDR3 protein: CASTWSAGNEQFF

J gene: TRBJ2-1
D gene: TRBD1
V gene: TRBV11-2
CDR3 protein: CASSLDHGDSYYNEQFF

J gene: TRBJ2-7
D gene: .
V gene: TRBV6-5
CDR3 protein: CASSPEGAGSYEQYF

J gene: TRBJ1-2
D gene: .
V gene: TRBV19
CDR3 protein: CASKMAGLYGYTF

J gene: TRBJ1-1
D gene: .
V gene: TRBV9
CDR3 protein: CASSALPPGETEAFF

J gene: TRBJ1-2
D gene: TRBD1
V gene: TRBV9
CDR3 protein: CASSQQSTGVVHGYTF

J gene: TRBJ1-5
D gene: .
V gene: TRBV30
CDR3 protein: CAWSVRGSNQPQHF

J gene: TRBJ2-2
D gene: TRBD2
V gene: TRBV6-5
CDR3 protein: CASSSWGGVGTGELFF

J gene: TRBJ1-2
D gene: .
V gene: TRBV15
CDR3 protein: CATSREGHSIQGNNYGYTF

J gene: TRBJ2-7
D gene: .
V gene: TRBV9
CDR3 protein: CARVFEGEQYF

J gene: TRBJ2-1
D gene: .
V gene: TRBV29-1
CDR3 protein: CSVGVRGNGEQFF

J gene: TRBJ2-7
D gene: .
V gene: TRBV30
CDR3 protein: CAWSVNQGGAYEQYF

J gene: TRBJ1-2
D gene: .
V gene: TRBV7-2
CDR3 protein: CASSLQGKTYF

J gene: TRBJ2-3
D gene: TRBD2
V gene: TRBV5-4
CDR3 protein: CASSLGSGGANTQYF

J gene: TRBJ2-1
D gene: TRBD2
V gene: TRBV28
CDR3 protein: CASSLGTSRAPDEQFF

J gene: TRBJ2-7
D gene: .
V gene: TRBV27
CDR3 protein: CASSLGSARRTYEQYF

J gene: TRBJ2-1
D gene: TRBD2
V gene: TRBV7-3
CDR3 protein: CASSSHLAGAGYNEQFF

J gene: TRBJ2-7
D gene: TRBD1
V gene: TRBV27
CDR3 protein: CASSPQGYEQYF

J gene: TRBJ1-2
D gene: .
V gene: TRBV29-1
CDR3 protein: CSVDGPYGYTF

J gene: TRBJ2-7
D gene: .
V gene: TRBV10-3
CDR3 protein: CAIYSSGDTDYEQYF

J gene: TRBJ2-5
D gene: .
V gene: TRBV18
CDR3 protein: CASSSQDQETQYF

J gene: TRBJ1-1
D gene: TRBD1
V gene: TRBV27
CDR3 protein: CASQQGRDEAFF

J gene: TRBJ1-2
D gene: TRBD1
V gene: TRBV19
CDR3 protein: CASSLAARGQRGYTF